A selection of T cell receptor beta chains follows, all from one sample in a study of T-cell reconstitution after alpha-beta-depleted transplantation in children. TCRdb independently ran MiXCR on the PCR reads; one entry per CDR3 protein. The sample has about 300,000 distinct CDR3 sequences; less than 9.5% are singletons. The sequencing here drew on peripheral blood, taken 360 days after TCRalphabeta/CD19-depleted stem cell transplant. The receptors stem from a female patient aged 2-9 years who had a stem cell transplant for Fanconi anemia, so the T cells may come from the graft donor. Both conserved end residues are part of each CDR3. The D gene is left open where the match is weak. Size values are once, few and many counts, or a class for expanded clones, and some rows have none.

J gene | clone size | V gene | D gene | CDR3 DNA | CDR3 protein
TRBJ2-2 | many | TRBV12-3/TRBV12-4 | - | TGTGCCAGCAGTTCGGCTAGTTGGACCGGGGAGCTGTTTTTT | CASSSASWTGELFF
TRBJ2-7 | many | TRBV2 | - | TGTGCCAGCAGTGGTTTACACCTTGAGCAGTACTTC | CASSGLHLEQYF
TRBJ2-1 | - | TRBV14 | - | TGTGCCAGCAGCCTCGTAACAGGAAGAGGCACAATTGGGGAGCAGTTCTTC | CASSLVTGRGTIGEQFF
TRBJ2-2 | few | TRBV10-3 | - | TGTGCCATCAGTGAGATCGGGGTGAACACCGGGGAGCTGTTTTTT | CAISEIGVNTGELFF
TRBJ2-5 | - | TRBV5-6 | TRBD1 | TGTGCCAGCAGCGCGGCCGGGACAGCCCAAGAGACCCAGTACTTC | CASSAAGTAQETQYF
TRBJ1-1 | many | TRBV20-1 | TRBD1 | TGCAGTGCGGTGGACAGGAACGTTAATGAAGCTTTCTTT | CSAVDRNVNEAFF
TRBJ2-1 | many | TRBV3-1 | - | TGTGCCAGCAGACGTCGGTCCAATGAGCAGTTCTTC | CASRRRSNEQFF
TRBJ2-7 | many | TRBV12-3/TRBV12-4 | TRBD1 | TGTGCCAGCAGTTTAGTACCCGGACAGGCCCCCTACGAGCAGTACTTC | CASSLVPGQAPYEQYF
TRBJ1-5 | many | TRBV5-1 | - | TGCGCCAGCAGCTTGGACGGCAATCAGCCCCAGCATTTT | CASSLDGNQPQHF
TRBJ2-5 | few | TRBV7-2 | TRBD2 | TGTGCCAGCAGCTTATCTTGGGCTAGCGGGGGACAAGAGACCCAGTACTTC | CASSLSWASGGQETQYF
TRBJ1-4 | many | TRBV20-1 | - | TGCAGTGCTACGGAAATGGGGGAAAAACTGTTTTTT | CSATEMGEKLFF
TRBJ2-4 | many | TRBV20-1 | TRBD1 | TGCAGTGGTCACCGGGACAGGGGCATTCAGTACTTC | CSGHRDRGIQYF
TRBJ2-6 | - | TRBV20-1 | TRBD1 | TGCTGTGCCTACAGGACAGGGAGGTTTAGTGGGGCCAACGTCCTGACTTTC | CCAYRTGRFSGANVLTF
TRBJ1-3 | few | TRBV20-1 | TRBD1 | TGCAGTGCTATGACAGGGAGAGGACGCAACACCATATATTTT | CSAMTGRGRNTIYF
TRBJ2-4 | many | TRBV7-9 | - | TGTGCCAGCAGCTTAGGACCGGAAAACATTCAGTACTTC | CASSLGPENIQYF
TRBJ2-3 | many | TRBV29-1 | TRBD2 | TGCAGCGTTCGACTAGCGGGCTACACAGATACGCAGTATTTT | CSVRLAGYTDTQYF
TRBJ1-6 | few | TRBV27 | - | TGTGCCAGCAGTCCCGGGACTCCGGAGGGCTCACCCCTCCACTTT | CASSPGTPEGSPLHF
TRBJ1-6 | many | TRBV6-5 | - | TGTGCCAGCAGTCCGGCCCCGGGGAATTCACCCCTCCACTTT | CASSPAPGNSPLHF
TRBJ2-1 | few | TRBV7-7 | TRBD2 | TGTGCCAGCAGCTTAGTCAGACTAGCGGGGGGGCCTTATTGGTTCTTC | CASSLVRLAGGPYWFF
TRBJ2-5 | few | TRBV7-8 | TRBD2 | TGCGGAGCGGGGGGAGAAGAGACCCAGTACTTC | CGAGGEETQYF
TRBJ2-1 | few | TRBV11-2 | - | TGTGCCAGCAGCTTAGATACAGGAAACAATGAGCAGTTCTTC | CASSLDTGNNEQFF
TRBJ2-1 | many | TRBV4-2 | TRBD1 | TGTGCCAGCAGCCAAGGGGTTATGGACAGGGTCGACTACAATGAGCAGTTCTTC | CASSQGVMDRVDYNEQFF
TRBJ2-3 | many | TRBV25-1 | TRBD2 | TGTGCCAGCAGAACGCTAGCGGGAGGGGCAGATACGCAGTATTTT | CASRTLAGGADTQYF
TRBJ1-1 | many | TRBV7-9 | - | TGTGCCAGCAGCTTAGCAGGGACGCCGGATCGTAGGGCTTTCTTT | CASSLAGTPDRRAFF
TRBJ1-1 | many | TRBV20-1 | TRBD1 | TGCAGTGCTAGAGATGACAGGGACACTGAAGCTTTCTTT | CSARDDRDTEAFF
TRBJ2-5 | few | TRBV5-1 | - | TGCGCCAGCAGCGGCAATCTCCTAGGTGAGACCCAGTACTTC | CASSGNLLGETQYF
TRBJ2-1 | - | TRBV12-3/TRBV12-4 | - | TGTGCCAGCAGTTTTCGGAGAGCCAACAATGAGCAGTTCTTC | CASSFRRANNEQFF
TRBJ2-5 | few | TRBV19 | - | TGTGCCACCAAAGTGGCGGGAAGAGAGACCCAGTACTTC | CATKVAGRETQYF
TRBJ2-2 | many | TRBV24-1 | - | TGTGCCACCAGTGATGCGACAGGGAGGCGGGAGCTGTTTTTT | CATSDATGRRELFF
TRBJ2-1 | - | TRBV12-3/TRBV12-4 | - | TGTGCCAGCAGCCCGTGGGGGACGACCTACAATGAGCAGTTCTTC | CASSPWGTTYNEQFF
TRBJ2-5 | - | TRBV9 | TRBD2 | TGTGCCAGCAGCGTTGGGACTAGCGGGGGGGCCCAAGAGACCCAGTACTTC | CASSVGTSGGAQETQYF
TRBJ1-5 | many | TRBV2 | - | TGTGCCAGCAGTGTTTGGGCGCATCAGCCCCAGCATTTT | CASSVWAHQPQHF
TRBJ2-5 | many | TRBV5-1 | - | TGCGCCAGCAGCTACCCGCACCAAGAGACCCAGTACTTC | CASSYPHQETQYF
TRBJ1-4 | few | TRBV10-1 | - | TGCGCCAGCAGCCACGACAGAACGAATGAAAAACTGTTTTTT | CASSHDRTNEKLFF
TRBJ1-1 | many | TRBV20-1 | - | TGCAGTGCCGGAGAGGGGACTGAAGCTTTCTTT | CSAGEGTEAFF
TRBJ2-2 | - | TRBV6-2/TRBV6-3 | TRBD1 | TGTGCCATTTGGACAGGGAACACCGGGGAGCTGTTTTTT | CAIWTGNTGELFF
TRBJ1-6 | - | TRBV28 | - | TGTGCCAGCGTCGAGCTACAGGGATTAAATTCACCCCTCCACTTT | CASVELQGLNSPLHF
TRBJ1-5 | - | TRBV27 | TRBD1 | TGTGCCAGCAGTCAACAGGGGGCGCGCAATCAGCCCCAGCATTTT | CASSQQGARNQPQHF